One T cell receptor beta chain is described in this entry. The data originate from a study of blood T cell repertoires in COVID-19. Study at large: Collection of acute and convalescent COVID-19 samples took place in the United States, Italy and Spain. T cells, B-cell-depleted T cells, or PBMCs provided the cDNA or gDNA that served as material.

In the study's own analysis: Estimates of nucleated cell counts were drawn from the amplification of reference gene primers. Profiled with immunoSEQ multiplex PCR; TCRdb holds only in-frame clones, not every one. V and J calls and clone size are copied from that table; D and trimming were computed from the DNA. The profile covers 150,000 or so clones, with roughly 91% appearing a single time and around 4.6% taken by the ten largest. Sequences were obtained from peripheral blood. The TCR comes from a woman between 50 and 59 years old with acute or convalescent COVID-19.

This CDR3 reads CASSPERGENTEAFF. CDR3 nucleotide sequence: TGTGCCAGCAGCCCGGAGCGGGGGGAGAACACTGAAGCTTTCTTT. This chain joins TRBV9 and TRBJ1-1; a possible D gene is TRBD1 (5 bases). The V end lost 4 bases, the J end lost 1 base, and 14 bases lay between the germline ends. The V gene's germline CDR1 is SGDLS and CDR2 YYNGEE. CDR3 size: 15 residues.